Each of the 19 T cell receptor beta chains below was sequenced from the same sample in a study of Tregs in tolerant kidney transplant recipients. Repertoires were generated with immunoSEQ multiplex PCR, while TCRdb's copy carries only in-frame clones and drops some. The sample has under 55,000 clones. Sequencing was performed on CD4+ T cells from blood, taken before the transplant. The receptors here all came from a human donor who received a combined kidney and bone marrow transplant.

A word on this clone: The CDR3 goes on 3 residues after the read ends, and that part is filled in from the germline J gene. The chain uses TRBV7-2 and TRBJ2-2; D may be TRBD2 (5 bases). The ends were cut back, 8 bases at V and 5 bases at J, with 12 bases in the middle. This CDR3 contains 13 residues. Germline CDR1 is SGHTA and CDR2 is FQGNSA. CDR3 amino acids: CASARGGTGELFF. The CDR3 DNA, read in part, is TGTGCCAGCGCCCGAGGCGGGACCGGGGAG.

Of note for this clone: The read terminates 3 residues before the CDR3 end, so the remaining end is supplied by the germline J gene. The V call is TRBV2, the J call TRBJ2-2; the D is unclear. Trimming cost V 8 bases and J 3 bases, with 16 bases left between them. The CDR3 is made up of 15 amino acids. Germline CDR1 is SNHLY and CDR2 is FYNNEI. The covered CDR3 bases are TGTGCCAGCGAGAAACTGTCGCTCGACACCGGGGAG. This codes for CASEKLSLDTGE. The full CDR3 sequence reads CASEKLSLDTGELFF.

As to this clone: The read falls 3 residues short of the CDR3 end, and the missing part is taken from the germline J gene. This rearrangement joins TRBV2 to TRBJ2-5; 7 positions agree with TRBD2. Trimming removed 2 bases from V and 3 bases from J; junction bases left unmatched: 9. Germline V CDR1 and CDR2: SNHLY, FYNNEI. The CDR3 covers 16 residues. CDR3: CASSELAATSKETQYF. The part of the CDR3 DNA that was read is TGTGCCAGCAGTGAACTAGCGGCCACGTCAAAAGAGACC.

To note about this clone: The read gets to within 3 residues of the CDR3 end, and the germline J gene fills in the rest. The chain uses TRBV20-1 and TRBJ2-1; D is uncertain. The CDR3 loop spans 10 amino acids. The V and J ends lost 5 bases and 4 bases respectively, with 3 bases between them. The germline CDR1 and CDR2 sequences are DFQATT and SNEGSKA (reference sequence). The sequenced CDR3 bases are TGCAGTGCTTATTACAATGAG. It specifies CSAYYNE. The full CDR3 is CSAYYNEQFF.

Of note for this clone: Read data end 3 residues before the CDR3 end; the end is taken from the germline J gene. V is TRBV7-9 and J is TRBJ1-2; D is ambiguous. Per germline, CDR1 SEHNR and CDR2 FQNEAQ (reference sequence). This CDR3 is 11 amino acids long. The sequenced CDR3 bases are TGTGCCAGCAGCTTAGGAGGGGGC. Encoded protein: CASSLGGG. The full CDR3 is CASSLGGGYTF.

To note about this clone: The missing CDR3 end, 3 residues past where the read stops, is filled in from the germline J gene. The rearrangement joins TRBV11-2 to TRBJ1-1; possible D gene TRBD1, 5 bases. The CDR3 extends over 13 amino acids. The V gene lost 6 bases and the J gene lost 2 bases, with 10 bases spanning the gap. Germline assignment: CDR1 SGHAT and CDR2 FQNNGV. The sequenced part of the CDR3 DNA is TGTGCCAGCAGATTCCAGGGTAACACTGAA. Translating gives CASRFQGNTE. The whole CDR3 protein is CASRFQGNTEAFF.

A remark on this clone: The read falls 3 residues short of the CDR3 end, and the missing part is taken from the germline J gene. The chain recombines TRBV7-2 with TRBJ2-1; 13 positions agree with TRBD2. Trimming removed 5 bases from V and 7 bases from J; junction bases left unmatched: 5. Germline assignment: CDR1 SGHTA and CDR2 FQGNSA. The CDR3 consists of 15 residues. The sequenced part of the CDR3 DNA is TGTGCCAGCAGCCCGACTAGCGGGAGGTTGAATGAG. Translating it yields CASSPTSGRLNE. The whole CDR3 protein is CASSPTSGRLNEQFF.

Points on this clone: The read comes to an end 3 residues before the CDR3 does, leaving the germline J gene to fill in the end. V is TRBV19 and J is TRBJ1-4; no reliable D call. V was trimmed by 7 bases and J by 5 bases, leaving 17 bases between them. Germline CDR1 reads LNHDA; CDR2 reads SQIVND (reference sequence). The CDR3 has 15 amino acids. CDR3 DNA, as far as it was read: TGTGCCAGTACCCCCTATTGGGCCCCCAATGAAAAA. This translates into CASTPYWAPNEK. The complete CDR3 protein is CASTPYWAPNEKLFF.

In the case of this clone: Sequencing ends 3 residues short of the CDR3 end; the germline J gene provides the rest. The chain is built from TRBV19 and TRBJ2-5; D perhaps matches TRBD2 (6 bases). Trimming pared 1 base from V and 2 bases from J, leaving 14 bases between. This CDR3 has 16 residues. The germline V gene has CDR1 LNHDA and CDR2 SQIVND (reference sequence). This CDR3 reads CASSIAAGSGQETQYF. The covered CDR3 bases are TGTGCCAGTAGTATAGCCGCGGGTAGCGGACAAGAGACC.

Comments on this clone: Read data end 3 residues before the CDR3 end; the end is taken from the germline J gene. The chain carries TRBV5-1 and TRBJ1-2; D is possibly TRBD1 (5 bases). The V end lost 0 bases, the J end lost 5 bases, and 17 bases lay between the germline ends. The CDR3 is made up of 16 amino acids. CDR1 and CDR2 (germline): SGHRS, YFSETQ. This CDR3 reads CASSLGGRVASYGYTF. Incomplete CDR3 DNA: TGCGCCAGCAGCTTGGGTGGCAGGGTAGCTTCATATGGC.

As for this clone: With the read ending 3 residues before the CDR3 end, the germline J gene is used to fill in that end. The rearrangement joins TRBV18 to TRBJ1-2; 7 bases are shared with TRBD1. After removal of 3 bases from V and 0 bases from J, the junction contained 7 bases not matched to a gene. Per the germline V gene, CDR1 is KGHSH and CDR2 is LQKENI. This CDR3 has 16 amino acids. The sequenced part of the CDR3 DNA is TGTGCCAGCTCACCGCAGGGGGGACAATCTAACTATGGC. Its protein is CASSPQGGQSNYG. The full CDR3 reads CASSPQGGQSNYGYTF.

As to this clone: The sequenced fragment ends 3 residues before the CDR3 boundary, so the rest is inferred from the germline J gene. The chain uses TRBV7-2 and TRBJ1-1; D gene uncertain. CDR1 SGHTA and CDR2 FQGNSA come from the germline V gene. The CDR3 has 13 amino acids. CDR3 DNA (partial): TGTGCCAGCAGCTTAGCGCTGGGCCGCGAA. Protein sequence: CASSLALGRE. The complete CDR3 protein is CASSLALGREAFF.

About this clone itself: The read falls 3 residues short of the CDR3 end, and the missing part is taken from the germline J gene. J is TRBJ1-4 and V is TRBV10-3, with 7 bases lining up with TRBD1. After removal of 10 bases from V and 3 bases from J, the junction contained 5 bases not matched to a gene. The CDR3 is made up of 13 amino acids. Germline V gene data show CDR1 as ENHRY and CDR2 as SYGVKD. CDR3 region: CATVDRPNEKLFF. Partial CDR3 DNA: TGTGCCACCGTGGACAGGCCTAATGAAAAA.

The part of the CDR3 DNA that was read is TGTGCCAGCAGCCCCCAGGTAGCGGGAGGTTACGAG. Protein product: CASSPQVAGGYE. The entire CDR3 is CASSPQVAGGYEQYF. The chain combines TRBV7-9 with TRBJ2-7, with 10 bases that match TRBD2. With the read ending 3 residues before the CDR3 end, the germline J gene is used to fill in that end. The CDR3 loop spans 15 amino acids. V shed 5 bases and J 4 bases; nucleotides not matched to a gene: 8. The germline gives CDR1 SEHNR, CDR2 FQNEAQ (reference sequence).

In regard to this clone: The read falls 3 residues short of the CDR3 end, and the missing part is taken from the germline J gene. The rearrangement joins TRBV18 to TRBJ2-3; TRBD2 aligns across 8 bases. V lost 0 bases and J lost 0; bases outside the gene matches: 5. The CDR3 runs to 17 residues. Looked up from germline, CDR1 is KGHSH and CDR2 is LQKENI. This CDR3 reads CASSPPTGGTSTDTQYF. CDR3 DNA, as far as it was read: TGTGCCAGCTCACCACCGACGGGGGGGACTAGCACAGATACG.

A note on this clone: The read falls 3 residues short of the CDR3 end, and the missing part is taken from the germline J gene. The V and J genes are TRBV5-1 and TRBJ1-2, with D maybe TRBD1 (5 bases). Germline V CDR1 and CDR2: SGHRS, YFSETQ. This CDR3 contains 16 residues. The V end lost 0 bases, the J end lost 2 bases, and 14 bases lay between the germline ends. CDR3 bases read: TGCGCCAGCAGCTTGGGGGTGACTCAGGGAAACTATGGC. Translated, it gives CASSLGVTQGNYG. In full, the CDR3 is CASSLGVTQGNYGYTF.

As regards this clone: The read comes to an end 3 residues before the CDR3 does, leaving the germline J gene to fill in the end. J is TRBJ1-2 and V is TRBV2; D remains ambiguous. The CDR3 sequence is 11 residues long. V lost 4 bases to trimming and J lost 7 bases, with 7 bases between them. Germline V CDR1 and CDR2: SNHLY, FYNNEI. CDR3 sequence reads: CASSVQIGYTF. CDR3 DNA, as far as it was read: TGTGCCAGCAGTGTACAGATTGGC.

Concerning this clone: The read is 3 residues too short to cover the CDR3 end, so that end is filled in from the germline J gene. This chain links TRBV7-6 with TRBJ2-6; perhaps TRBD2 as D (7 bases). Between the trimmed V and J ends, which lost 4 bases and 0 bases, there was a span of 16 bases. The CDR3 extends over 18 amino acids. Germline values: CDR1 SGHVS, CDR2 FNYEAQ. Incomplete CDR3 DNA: TGTGCCAGCAGCTCAATGGTGGGGGGGGCCTCTGGGGCCAACGTC. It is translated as CASSSMVGGASGANV. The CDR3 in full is CASSSMVGGASGANVLTF.

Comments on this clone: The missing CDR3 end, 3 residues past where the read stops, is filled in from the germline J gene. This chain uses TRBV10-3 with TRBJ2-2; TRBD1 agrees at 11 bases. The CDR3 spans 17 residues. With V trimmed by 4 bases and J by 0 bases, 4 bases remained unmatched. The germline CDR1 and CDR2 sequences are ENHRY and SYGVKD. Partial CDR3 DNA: TGTGCCATCAGTGCCTCGGGACAGGGGGCGAACACCGGGGAG. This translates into CAISASGQGANTGE. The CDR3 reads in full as CAISASGQGANTGELFF.